This T cell receptor beta chain came from a study of blood T cells in healthy people across ages. CDR3 length equals 16 residues. Trimming removed 7 bases from V and 4 bases from J; junction bases left unmatched: 13. Germline CDR1 and CDR2: MDHEN and SYDVKM. The authors ran a second PCR of about 6 to 11 cycles using a sample-barcoded 5' primer and a J-beta primer mix. TCRdb re-called the 5' RACE reads through MiXCR, storing one row per CDR3 protein. The table records 1.6 million or so distinct CDR3 sequences, roughly 32% of them present only once. The specimen was blood. This sequence was found in a woman between 25 and 40 years old in good health. The chain employs TRBV28 and TRBJ2-4, with 7 nucleotides matching TRBD2. This CDR3 is CASTRFLAGPKNIQYF. For the CDR3, the DNA is TGTGCCAGCACCAGATTCTTAGCGGGTCCTAAAAACATTCAGTACTTC.